This T cell receptor (beta chain) was sequenced in a study of technical replicates of blood from a handful of donors (dated by TCRdb to 2017 to 2019). Inclusive of the bounding cysteine and phenylalanine, the CDR3 is 14 residues long. CDR3 DNA only is kept here, 42 bases in frame from base 1. The germline V gene supplies CDR1 SGDLS and CDR2 YYNGEE. Trimming at the junction amounts to 4 bases on V and 7 bases on J, and the germline ends lie 15 bases apart. The method was the immunoSEQ multiplex PCR assay. Here the immuneACCESS table is served through TCRdb, limited to in-frame sequences with V and J called. Missing clones are a known gap in these copies; in checked studies unresolved V genes cover under half, and the rest lacks a known reason. The sample yields about 56,000 clones; 90% to 95% were counted once. Jointly, the top ten make up roughly 3.1% of the sample. On this clone itself: There is no known antigen for this receptor. Base qualities are not provided; no much larger clone lies one nucleotide away.

This receptor was taken from a human donor in good health. Some clones in this sample may be carry-over from other donors' samples. Input material: PBMCs. The rearrangement joined TRBV9 to TRBJ1-5, with a weak D call of TRBD1 (5 bases match). The nucleotide sequence is TGTGCCAGCAGCCGTGGAGGGACCGGACAGCCCCAGCATTTT. It codes for CASSRGGTGQPQHF.